What follows are 2 T cell receptor beta chains derived from one specimen sequenced in a study of blood T cells in healthy people across ages. It was with a sample-barcoded 5' primer and a J-beta primer mix that a second PCR of about 6 to 12 cycles was run. TCRdb re-called the 5' RACE reads with MiXCR, one entry per CDR3 protein. The top ten hold around 14% of the sample, which has about 1.1 million distinct CDR3 sequences, about two fifths seen once. Input material: blood. Receptors originate from a man aged 18-30 years in good health.

This clonotype occurred a few times. The V call is TRBV4-3, the J call TRBJ1-1, with D unresolved. Germline V gene lookup returns CDR1 LGHNA and CDR2 YSLEER. The CDR3 consists of 15 residues. The ends were cut back, 1 base at V and 5 bases at J, with 14 bases in the middle. CDR3 DNA sequence: TGCGCCAGCAGCCAAGGGTCCTCGGGAAGGACTGAAGCTTTCTTT. The encoded protein is CASSQGSSGRTEAFF.

For this clonotype: The junction and the germline gene differ at one end; a read error may be behind it. The chain has TRBV7-2 and TRBJ1-6; tentative D call: TRBD1 (6 bases). The CDR3 length is 16 residues. The V gene's germline CDR1 is SGHTA and CDR2 FQGNSA. CDR3 bases: TGTGCCAGCAGCCAACAAGGGACAATGTCTAATTCACCCCCCCACTTT. It specifies CASSQQGTMSNSPPHF.